This record covers a single TCR beta chain. This clone's antigen is unknown. Base qualities are not provided; no much larger clone lies one nucleotide away. This sample is drawn from a study of shared clonotypes between healthy human individuals (dated by TCRdb to 2020 to 2021). With regard to the full study: A few men and a couple of women, aged 18 to 49 years, made up the cohort. To increase sequencing depth and limit assay-specific biases, different laboratories used diverse techniques to prepare libraries and sequence TCR repertoires. To estimate repertoire size and how much clonotypes are shared between individuals, the study performed deep sequencing of blood TCR repertoires from about 5 healthy adults. Each donor's leukapheresis produced roughly between about 0.9 and 9.5 billion PBMCs. For each donor, three plates each were used for CD4 naive and CD4 memory, two plates were used for CD8 naive, and one plate was used for CD8 memory.

The study at large found these results: Sampling was restricted to blood, and TCR repertoires in tissues likely differ from the TCR repertoires found in blood. Roughly 5.2% of naive CD4, 3.5% of naive CD8, about 2.5% of memory CD4, and around 0.4% of memory CD8 clonotypes were shared across several donors. Naive subsets generally had larger estimated clonotype richness than memory subsets. Based on pairwise subsampling, the degree of clonotype sharing among donors was expected to be affected by sequencing depth. Clonotypes shared by all four sorted-subset donors showed higher generation probabilities than non-shared clonotypes. Even with the large sequencing depth, rarefaction of the sorted-subset datasets indicated that sequencing was incomplete. Because the study included a small number of donors, the genetic and exposure-history diversity represented was limited.

Donors were healthy HIV-negative adults with no recently reported acute infections or vaccinations. All donors were Caucasian adults living in Nashville, Tennessee, USA. CD4+ T cells were enriched by magnetic negative selection; naive cells were then positively selected on CD45RA, and the negative fraction formed the memory subset. Blood was collected by leukapheresis, and PBMCs were isolated by Ficoll-Histopaque density gradient centrifugation and then cryopreserved in liquid nitrogen vapor phase. Analytical flow cytometry was used to check the purity and quantity of every magnetically sorted T cell population. From each sorted fraction, genomic DNA was isolated and quantified by UV absorbance on a Nanodrop 2000c. Using the deep immunoSEQ assay, TCR CDR3 regions were amplified from genomic DNA by multiplex PCR. Genomic DNA extracted from each cell subset was distributed evenly over all wells of several immunoSEQ 96-well plates, and each plate served as one replicate. For sorted subsets, about 200 ng genomic DNA, equal to tens of thousands of T cell genomes, was loaded into each replicate PCR. Purified libraries were quantified with a Qubit 3.0 fluorometer, sized on a Bioanalyzer 2100, and re-quantified with the KAPA Library Quantification kit. A separate single-read 150-cycle Illumina NextSeq 550 flow cell was used to sequence each immunoSEQ 96-well plate. In the original analysis: Because the immunoSEQ output held only junctional sequences and lacked quality scores, the filtering could not match the filtering applied to full-length reads. Sequences were annotated with PyIR, a Python wrapper for IgBLAST v1.9, using IMGT germline references to assign V/J genes and CDR3. Reads were removed for weak V/J assignments (E-value above 1e-6), missing CDR3, stop codons, out-of-frame junctions, or ambiguous translated residues. V3J clonotypes were defined as sequences sharing an identical inferred V gene, J gene, and CDR3 amino acid sequence. The percentage overlap between two repertoires was calculated by dividing the number of shared unique clonotypes by the size of the smaller repertoire. Richness of each repertoire was evaluated using RTK rarefaction, the Chao1 estimator, and Recon v2.1 estimates of unobserved clonotypes. Generation probabilities were computed with OLGA for all TCRbeta clonotypes obtained by the gDNA method from several donors. The table was pulled from immuneACCESS by TCRdb, which kept in-frame rearrangements only. Such tables lose some clones; where checked, under half of the loss comes from unresolved V genes, and the rest has no known cause. V and J calls and clone size come straight from that table; D and trimming were deduced from the DNA. The table for this sample lists 980,000 or so clones; 70% to 85% of them were counted only once. The ten biggest clones cover approximately 1.5% of the sample.

From a lookup of the germline V gene, CDR1 and CDR2 are ENHRY and SYGVKD. The CDR3 has 13 amino acids, counting the end cysteine and phenylalanine. Left in the record is the CDR3 DNA by itself, 39 bases read in frame from the first base. V is shortened by 0 bases, J by 6 bases, and the region joining them spans 6 bases. Sequencing was performed on memory CD4+ T cells sorted from blood. Taken with the paper, the label for cell subset or site translates to: CD45RA-negative fraction. Recombination joined TRBV10-3 with TRBJ1-5; a tentative D match to TRBD1 spans 5 bases. The TCR was taken from a man aged 18 to 30 in good health. At the DNA level, the sequence is TGTGCCATCAGTGAGTCGGGGCTTCAGCCCCAGCATTTT. The encoded protein is CAISESGLQPQHF.